This TCR beta chain appears in the sequencing data of a study of human T cells and chemical hapten exposure. Study observations and caveats: Significantly more large CDR3 similarity clusters were formed by expanded TCRs than by controls.

As for time point: pre-sensitization, week 0. The treatment denotes: therapeutic diphenylcyclopropenone sensitization with weekly scalp DPC. Donors, patients with alopecia ranging from 18 to 70 years old and judged suitable for DPC, provided samples. The V gene end was trimmed by 7 bases and the J gene end by 7 bases; junction bases not matched to a gene: 15. CDR1 and CDR2 from the germline V gene are SNHLY and FYNNEI. The CDR3 has 15 residues. TCRdb fed the RACE reads into MiXCR, producing one record per CDR3 protein. The table includes about 85,000 distinct CDR3 sequences, 8.5% detected once. This clonotype was found many times. Its antigen is as yet unknown.

This receptor was identified in a man in his forties or fifties with alopecia areata. Some clones in this sample may be carry-over from other donors' samples. This specimen consisted of whole blood, obtained in connection with sensitization to the hapten diphenylcyclopropenone (DPC). The V call is TRBV2, the J call TRBJ2-7; 8 bases line up with TRBD2. The CDR3 loop reads CASTGGASGTSEQYF. CDR3 DNA: TGTGCCAGCACCGGGGGGGCTAGCGGTACTTCTGAGCAGTACTTC.